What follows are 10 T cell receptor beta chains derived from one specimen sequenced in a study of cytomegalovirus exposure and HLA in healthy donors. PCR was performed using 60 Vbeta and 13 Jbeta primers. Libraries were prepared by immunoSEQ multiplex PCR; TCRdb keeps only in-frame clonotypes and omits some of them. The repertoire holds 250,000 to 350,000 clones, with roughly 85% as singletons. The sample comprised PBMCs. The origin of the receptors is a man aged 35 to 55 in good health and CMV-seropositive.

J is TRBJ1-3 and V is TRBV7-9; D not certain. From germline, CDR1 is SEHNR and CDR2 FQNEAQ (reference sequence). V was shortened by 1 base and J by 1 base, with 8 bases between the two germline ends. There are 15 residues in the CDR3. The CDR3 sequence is CASSLVRESGNTIYF. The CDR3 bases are TGTGCCAGCAGCTTAGTGAGGGAATCTGGAAACACCATATATTTT.

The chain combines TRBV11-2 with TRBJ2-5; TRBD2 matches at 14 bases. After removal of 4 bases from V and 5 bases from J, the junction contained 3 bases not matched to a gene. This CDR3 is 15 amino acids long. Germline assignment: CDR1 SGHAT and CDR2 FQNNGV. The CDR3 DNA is TGTGCCAGCAGCTGGGGACTAGCGGGAGAGGAGACCCAGTACTTC. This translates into CASSWGLAGEETQYF.

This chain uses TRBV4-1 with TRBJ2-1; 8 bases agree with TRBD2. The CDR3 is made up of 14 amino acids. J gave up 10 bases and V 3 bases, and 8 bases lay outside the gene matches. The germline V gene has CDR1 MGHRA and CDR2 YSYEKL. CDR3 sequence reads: CASSQPREAKEQFF. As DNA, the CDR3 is TGCGCCAGCAGCCAGCCGCGGGAGGCAAAGGAGCAGTTCTTC.

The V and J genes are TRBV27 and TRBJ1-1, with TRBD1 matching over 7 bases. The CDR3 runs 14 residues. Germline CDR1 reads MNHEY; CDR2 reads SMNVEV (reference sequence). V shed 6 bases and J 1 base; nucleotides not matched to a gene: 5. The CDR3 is CASRNRGPNTEAFF. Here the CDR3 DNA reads TGTGCCAGCAGGAACAGGGGACCGAACACTGAAGCTTTCTTT.

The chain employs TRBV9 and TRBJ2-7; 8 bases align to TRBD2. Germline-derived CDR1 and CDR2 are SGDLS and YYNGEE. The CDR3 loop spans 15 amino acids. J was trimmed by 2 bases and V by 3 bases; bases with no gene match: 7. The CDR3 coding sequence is TGTGCCAGCAGCGCAACCGGGACTAGTCCCTACGAGCAGTACTTC. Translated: CASSATGTSPYEQYF.

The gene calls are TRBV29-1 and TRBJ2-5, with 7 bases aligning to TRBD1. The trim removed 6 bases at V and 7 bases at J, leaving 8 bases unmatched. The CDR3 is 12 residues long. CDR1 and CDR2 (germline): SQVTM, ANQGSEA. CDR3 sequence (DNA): TGCAGCGTCGGGACAGATCGGGGGACCCAGTACTTC. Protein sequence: CSVGTDRGTQYF.

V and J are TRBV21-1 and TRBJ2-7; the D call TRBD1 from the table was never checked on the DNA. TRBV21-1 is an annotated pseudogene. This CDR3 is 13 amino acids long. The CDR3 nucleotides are TGTGCCACCGACCAGGGATACGCCTACGAGCAGTACTTC. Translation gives CATDQGYAYEQYF.

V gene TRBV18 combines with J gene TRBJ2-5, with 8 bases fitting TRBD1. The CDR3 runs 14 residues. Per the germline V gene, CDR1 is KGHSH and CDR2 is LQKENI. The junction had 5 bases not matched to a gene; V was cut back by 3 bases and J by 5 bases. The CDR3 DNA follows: TGTGCCAGCTCACCGGGGACAGGCCGGGAGACCCAGTACTTC. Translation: CASSPGTGRETQYF. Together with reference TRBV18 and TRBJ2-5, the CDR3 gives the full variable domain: NAGVMQNPRHLVRRRGQEARLRCSPMKGHSHVYWYRQLPEEGLKFMVYLQKENIIDESGMPKERFSAEFPKEGPSILRIQQVVRGDSAAYFCASSPGTGRETQYFGPGTRLLVL.

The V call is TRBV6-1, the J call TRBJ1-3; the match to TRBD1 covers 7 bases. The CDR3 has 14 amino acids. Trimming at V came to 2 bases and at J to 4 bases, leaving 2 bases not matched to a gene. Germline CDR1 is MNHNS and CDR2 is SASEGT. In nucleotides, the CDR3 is TGTGCCAGCAGTGAACAGGGGGTGGGAAACACCATATATTTT. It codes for CASSEQGVGNTIYF.

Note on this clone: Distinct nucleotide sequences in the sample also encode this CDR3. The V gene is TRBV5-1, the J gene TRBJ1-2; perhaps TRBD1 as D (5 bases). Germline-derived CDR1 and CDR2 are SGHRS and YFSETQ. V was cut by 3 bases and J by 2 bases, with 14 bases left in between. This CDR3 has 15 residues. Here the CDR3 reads CASSWEGRTNYGYTF. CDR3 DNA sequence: TGCGCCAGCAGCTGGGAAGGACGGACAAACTATGGCTACACCTTC.